This passage covers 6 T cell receptor beta chains from one sample sequenced in a study of T cell changes during pregnancy in multiple sclerosis. Here immunoSEQ multiplex PCR was the method, and the copy in TCRdb shows in-frame clones only, minus some. Among tens of thousands of clones, roughly 91% were seen once, and the ten largest hold under 0.65%. Sequenced here: CD4+ T cells from peripheral blood mononuclear cells, sampled in the first trimester of pregnancy. Receptors originate from a female donor with multiple sclerosis, enrolled in a pregnancy study.

V gene TRBV27 combines with J gene TRBJ2-7; TRBD1 matches at 7 bases. This CDR3 contains 15 residues. V dropped 4 bases and J dropped 0; count of bases not matched to a gene: 6. CDR1 and CDR2 (germline): MNHEY, SMNVEV (reference sequence). The CDR3 loop reads CASSWDSLSSYEQYF. As DNA, the CDR3 is TGTGCCAGCAGTTGGGACAGCTTAAGCTCCTACGAGCAGTACTTC.

J is TRBJ1-2 and V is TRBV27; D might be TRBD1 (6 bases). From germline, CDR1 is MNHEY and CDR2 SMNVEV (reference sequence). Trimming cost V 4 bases and J 3 bases, with 9 bases left between them. There are 13 residues in the CDR3. As DNA, the CDR3 is TGTGCCAGCAGTTCACAGGGAGACTATGGCTACACCTTC. Translation: CASSSQGDYGYTF.

For the CDR3, the DNA is TGTGCCTGGAGTGTACGGACTAGCGCTTACAATGAGCAGTTCTTC. Its translation: CAWSVRTSAYNEQFF. The V call is TRBV30, the J call TRBJ2-1, with TRBD2 matching 9 bases. The ends lost 0 bases at V and 4 bases at J; junction bases unmatched: 4. Looked up from germline, CDR1 is GTSNPN and CDR2 is SVGIG (reference sequence). The CDR3 has 15 residues.

The chain couples TRBV5-1 to TRBJ2-3; 7 bases match TRBD1. V dropped 1 base and J dropped 6; count of bases not matched to a gene: 8. Germline CDR1 is SGHRS and CDR2 is YFSETQ. The CDR3 is made up of 15 amino acids. This chain's CDR3 is CASSLRGTAGDTQYF. Written as DNA, the CDR3 is TGCGCCAGCAGCTTGAGGGGGACAGCAGGGGATACGCAGTATTTT.

The chain couples TRBV19 to TRBJ2-1; D is perhaps TRBD2 (6 bases). Trimming cost V 1 base and J 8 bases, with 9 bases left between them. Germline V gene lookup returns CDR1 LNHDA and CDR2 SQIVND (reference sequence). The CDR3 consists of 13 residues. The CDR3 loop is CASSIGQRDEQFF. For the CDR3, the DNA is TGTGCCAGTAGTATAGGCCAGCGGGATGAGCAGTTCTTC.

The chain combines TRBV27 with TRBJ2-1; 13 bases map to TRBD2. Per germline, CDR1 MNHEY and CDR2 SMNVEV (reference sequence). The CDR3 extends over 16 amino acids. The J segment lost 10 bases and the V segment lost 6 bases, leaving 12 bases of the junction unmatched. CDR3 sequence (DNA): TGTGCCAGCAGCCGCCTAACTAGCGGGAGGGCCGGAGAGCAGTTCTTC. Amino acid sequence: CASSRLTSGRAGEQFF.